The 28 T cell receptor beta chains below were found in one sample sequenced in a study of Ad26.COV2.S vaccination and SARS-CoV-2 variants. Treatment in this sample: around 19 received Ad26.COV2.S at low or high dose, single or two shots; roughly five received placebo; per-sample allocation not given. Samples analyzed were those drawn on day 63 after the first vaccine or placebo injection. Repertoires were generated with immunoSEQ multiplex PCR, while TCRdb's copy carries only in-frame clones and drops some. Here the sample spans a few hundred thousand clones, more than 75% being singletons. Sequencing used peripheral blood, obtained in a trial of Ad26.COV2.S vaccine versus placebo. The receptors derive from a person between 18 and 60 years old who received the Ad26.COV2.S COVID-19 vaccine or a placebo.

The genes are TRBV5-6 and TRBJ1-6, with TRBD1 identical over 11 bases. Trimming took 2 bases from V and 3 from J; bases not matched to a gene: 1. CDR1 SGHDT and CDR2 YYEEEE come from the germline V gene. The CDR3 length is 16 residues. In DNA, the CDR3 is TGTGCCAGCAGCTTTGGGACAGGGGGCTATAATTCACCCCTCCACTTT. It translates to CASSFGTGGYNSPLHF.

This chain links TRBV30 with TRBJ2-2; 8 bases are a match to TRBD1. Looked up from germline, CDR1 is GTSNPN and CDR2 is SVGIG (reference sequence). The CDR3 covers 15 residues. Unmatched junction bases numbered 8, after V lost 5 bases and J lost 3 bases. The CDR3 nucleotides are TGTGCCTGGTGCAGGGGGCCCCTAGACACCGGGGAGCTGTTTTTT. Protein sequence: CAWCRGPLDTGELFF.

This chain links TRBV7-2 with TRBJ1-5; 8 bases align to TRBD1. V was pared by 1 base and J by 1 base, with 6 bases of the junction left unmatched. The germline V gene has CDR1 SGHTA and CDR2 FQGNSA. The CDR3 runs to 17 residues. CDR3 amino acids: CASSLEGRGLSNQPQHF. The CDR3, as DNA: TGTGCCAGCAGCTTAGAGGGCAGGGGGCTAAGCAATCAGCCCCAGCATTTT.

The chain uses TRBV6-5 and TRBJ2-3; 7 nucleotides line up with TRBD2. CDR3 size: 14 residues. CDR1 and CDR2 from the germline V gene are MNHEY and SVGAGI. Trimming removed 5 bases from V and 2 bases from J; junction bases left unmatched: 4. The CDR3 is CASSPGGTTDTQYF. The CDR3 coding sequence is TGTGCCAGCAGTCCGGGGGGTACCACAGATACGCAGTATTTT.

This chain connects TRBV7-8 to TRBJ2-5, with D tentatively TRBD1 (6 bases). The CDR3 covers 14 residues. Looked up from germline, CDR1 is SGHVS and CDR2 is FQNEAQ. V gave up 5 bases and J gave up 3 bases, with 13 bases separating them. CDR3 sequence (DNA): TGTGCCAGCAGCCCGATGGGGACAAAAGAGACCCAGTACTTC. Translated: CASSPMGTKETQYF.

The rearrangement uses TRBV4-1 and TRBJ2-7; D gene unclear. The CDR3 is 15 amino acids. Germline V CDR1 and CDR2: MGHRA, YSYEKL. The ends were cut back, 1 base at V and 6 bases at J, with 16 bases in the middle. The CDR3 nucleotides read TGCGCCAGCAGCCAAGCGGAACAGACTTTTTCCGAGCAGTACTTC. Its protein product is CASSQAEQTFSEQYF.

V usage is TRBV30 and J usage is TRBJ2-7; TRBD1 is a possible D gene (5 bases). The V gene's germline CDR1 is GTSNPN and CDR2 SVGIG (reference sequence). V lost 4 bases and J lost 7, with 11 bases in between. This CDR3 spans 11 amino acids. The CDR3 spells CAWNRLREQYF. The CDR3 region has the DNA TGTGCCTGGAACAGGTTGAGAGAGCAGTACTTC.

The chain recombines TRBV9 with TRBJ2-1; tentatively, D is TRBD2 (7 bases). Trimming pared 5 bases from V and 0 bases from J, leaving 15 bases between. Looked up from germline, CDR1 is SGDLS and CDR2 is YYNGEE. The CDR3 length is 16 residues. The CDR3 nucleotides are TGTGCCAGCAGTCCGGGGGGCGCCGGCTCCTACAATGAGCAGTTCTTC. Residues: CASSPGGAGSYNEQFF.

The chain recombines TRBV9 with TRBJ2-7; maybe TRBD2 (6 bases). This CDR3 has 16 amino acids. Trimming shortened V by 2 bases and J by 3 bases, and 18 bases separated the two germline ends. CDR1 and CDR2 from the germline V gene are SGDLS and YYNGEE. The CDR3 loop reads CASSVTSVGGGYEQYF. The CDR3 DNA reads TGTGCCAGCAGCGTTACCAGTGTGGGGGGTGGCTACGAGCAGTACTTC.

The V gene is TRBV7-8, the J gene TRBJ1-3; D unclear. V lost 2 bases and J lost 0, with 5 bases in between. Germline V gene data show CDR1 as SGHVS and CDR2 as FQNEAQ. CDR3 length equals 14 residues. The CDR3 sequence: CASSLSGSGNTIYF. The CDR3 DNA sequence: TGTGCCAGCAGCTTAAGCGGCTCTGGAAACACCATATATTTT.

This rearrangement joins TRBV14 to TRBJ2-5; no clear D. Germline V gene data show CDR1 as SGHDN and CDR2 as FVKESK. This CDR3 contains 15 residues. Trimming removed 4 bases at V and 2 bases at J, with 14 bases between. In DNA form, the CDR3 reads TGTGCCAGCAGCCCTTTCCCAGGATTGCAAGAGACCCAGTACTTC. Amino acid sequence: CASSPFPGLQETQYF.

The rearrangement joins TRBV30 to TRBJ2-7; D call uncertain. The V end lost 3 bases, the J end lost 3 bases, and 18 bases lay between the germline ends. The CDR3 runs 15 residues. Germline loops: CDR1 GTSNPN, CDR2 SVGIG (reference sequence). The CDR3 protein is CAWSVMKVLGYEQYF. DNA for the CDR3: TGTGCCTGGAGCGTGATGAAGGTGCTAGGCTACGAGCAGTACTTC.

This clone was picked up one time. This chain joins TRBV29-1 and TRBJ1-1; D may be TRBD1 (5 bases). V was cut by 7 bases and J by 5 bases, with 11 bases left in between. The CDR3 contains 11 residues. Germline CDR1 is SQVTM and CDR2 is ANQGSEA. CDR3 protein: CSACRDTEAFF. In DNA form, the CDR3 reads TGCAGCGCTTGCAGGGATACTGAAGCTTTCTTT. Combining the CDR3 with reference TRBV29-1 and TRBJ1-1 gives the whole variable domain SAVISQKPSRDICQRGTSLTIQCQVDSQVTMMFWYRQQPGQSLTLIATANQGSEATYESGFVIDKFPISRPNLTFSTLTVSNMSPEDSSIYLCSACRDTEAFFGQGTRLTVV.

The rearrangement joins TRBV5-1 to TRBJ2-7; TRBD2 matches at 12 bases. The CDR3 is 16 residues long. Unmatched junction bases numbered 7, after V lost 4 bases and J lost 2 bases. CDR1 is SGHRS, CDR2 YFSETQ, per germline. This chain's CDR3 is CASSPLLAGGTYEQYF. CDR3 sequence (DNA): TGCGCCAGCAGCCCCTTACTAGCGGGGGGTACCTACGAGCAGTACTTC.

This clone was observed a few times. V usage is TRBV28 and J usage is TRBJ2-7; TRBD2 is a possible D gene (6 bases). V was cut by 3 bases and J by 0 bases, with 9 bases left in between. CDR3 length equals 14 residues. Germline CDR1 reads MDHEN; CDR2 reads SYDVKM. The CDR3 sequence is CASSLGGSSYEQYF. The CDR3 region has the DNA TGTGCCAGCAGTTTGGGGGGAAGCTCCTACGAGCAGTACTTC.

The genes are TRBV5-5 and TRBJ1-1, with a possible D match to TRBD1 (5 bases). The germline V and J ends were trimmed by 0 bases and 2 bases, with 8 bases remaining between them. The germline V gene has CDR1 SGHKS and CDR2 YYEKEE (reference sequence). The CDR3 extends over 14 amino acids. The DNA for the CDR3 is TGTGCCAGCAGCTTGGGACAGATAAACACTGAAGCTTTCTTT. This encodes CASSLGQINTEAFF.

This chain joins TRBV7-3 and TRBJ2-1; D possibly corresponds to TRBD2 (5 bases). V was shortened by 0 bases and J by 10 bases, with 13 bases between the two germline ends. CDR3 length: 14 amino acids. Looked up from germline, CDR1 is SGHTA and CDR2 is FQGTGA. The CDR3 sequence: CASSLTDGISEQFF. In DNA form, the CDR3 reads TGTGCCAGCAGCTTAACGGACGGGATAAGCGAGCAGTTCTTC.

The rearrangement joins TRBV5-1 to TRBJ1-1; no reliable D call. Deletions cut 0 bases from V and 6 bases from J, with 9 bases between. Germline CDR1 SGHRS, CDR2 YFSETQ. CDR3 length: 13 residues. CDR3 in amino acids: CASSLEVSAEAFF. The CDR3 bases are TGCGCCAGCAGCTTGGAGGTCTCGGCTGAAGCTTTCTTT. The full variable domain, its missing parts supplied by reference TRBV5-1 and TRBJ1-1, is KAGVTQTPRYLIKTRGQQVTLSCSPISGHRSVSWYQQTPGQGLQFLFEYFSETQRNKGNFPGRFSGRQFSNSRSEMNVSTLELGDSALYLCASSLEVSAEAFFGQGTRLTVV.

The chain uses TRBV6-5 and TRBJ2-1, with D uncertain. The V gene lost 4 bases and the J gene lost 2 bases, with 12 bases spanning the gap. CDR3 length: 15 amino acids. The germline CDR1 and CDR2 sequences are MNHEY and SVGAGI. The CDR3 protein is CASSWSTDPYNEQFF. The CDR3 DNA reads as TGTGCCAGCAGTTGGAGCACGGACCCCTACAATGAGCAGTTCTTC.

This clone was found once. This chain joins TRBV9 and TRBJ2-1; D is ambiguous. The CDR3 extends over 13 amino acids. Trimming left V 3 bases short and J 2 bases short, with 6 bases between. CDR1 and CDR2 (germline): SGDLS, YYNGEE. CDR3 amino acids: CASSAATYNEQFF. The CDR3, as DNA: TGTGCCAGCAGCGCAGCAACCTACAATGAGCAGTTCTTC.

This rearrangement joins TRBV5-5 to TRBJ2-7; no clear D. This CDR3 is 13 amino acids long. The V end was cut by 2 bases, the J end by 0 bases, with 6 bases between. Germline CDR1 SGHKS, CDR2 YYEKEE (reference sequence). CDR3 sequence: CASSFLSSYEQYF. In DNA form, the CDR3 reads TGTGCCAGCAGCTTTTTAAGCTCCTACGAGCAGTACTTC.

V is TRBV18 and J is TRBJ2-2; 7 positions agree with TRBD2. V trimming: 2 bases; J trimming: 0 bases; junction bases outside the gene matches: 3. This CDR3 has 16 amino acids. Germline V gives CDR1 KGHSH, CDR2 LQKENI. CDR3 in amino acids: CASSPVSGPNTGELFF. The CDR3 region has the DNA TGTGCCAGCTCACCAGTTAGCGGGCCGAACACCGGGGAGCTGTTTTTT.

This chain links TRBV4-3 with TRBJ2-5, with D perhaps given as TRBD1 or TRBD2 (5 bases each). Trimming shortened V by 6 bases and J by 5 bases, and 19 bases separated the two germline ends. The CDR3 totals 15 residues. Per the germline V gene, CDR1 is LGHNA and CDR2 is YSLEER. For the CDR3, the DNA is TGCGCCAGCAGTGAGGCTTGGGGCGGGTGGGAGACCCAGTACTTC. This encodes CASSEAWGGWETQYF.

The chain combines TRBV6-2 or TRBV6-3 with TRBJ2-7; D perhaps matches TRBD2 (5 bases). V shed 1 base and J shed 6 bases, with 7 bases lying between them. The V gene's germline CDR1 is MNHEY and CDR2 SVGEGT. The CDR3 consists of 12 residues. The chain's CDR3 is CASSYFGVEQYF. The CDR3, as DNA: TGTGCCAGCAGTTACTTCGGGGTCGAGCAGTACTTC.

This chain uses TRBV19 with TRBJ1-5; a possible D gene is TRBD1 (6 bases). V was cut by 4 bases and J by 4 bases, with 11 bases left in between. CDR3 length: 14 amino acids. Germline loops: CDR1 LNHDA, CDR2 SQIVND (reference sequence). For the CDR3, the DNA is TGTGCCAGTAGTAAACAGGGTTTGAATCAGCCCCAGCATTTT. It specifies CASSKQGLNQPQHF.

The V and J genes are TRBV6-2 or TRBV6-3 and TRBJ1-5; D unclear. The CDR3 is made up of 12 amino acids. The V gene lost 0 bases and the J gene lost 6 bases, with 3 bases spanning the gap. CDR1 and CDR2 from the germline V gene are MNHEY and SVGEGT. CDR3 bases: TGTGCCAGCAGTTACTCGAGTCAGCCCCAGCATTTT. Translating gives CASSYSSQPQHF.

This sequence joins TRBV5-4 and TRBJ2-3; 9 bases agree with TRBD2. CDR1 and CDR2 from the germline V gene are SGHNT and YYREEE (reference sequence). There are 17 residues in the CDR3. Losses at the gene ends were 0 bases for V and 1 base for J; bases not matched to a gene: 6. For the CDR3, the DNA is TGTGCCAGCAGCTTGGATGCGGGGGGGCCTGGCACAGATACGCAGTATTTT. Its translation: CASSLDAGGPGTDTQYF.

This chain connects TRBV7-9 to TRBJ1-2; D is perhaps TRBD1 (5 bases). Trimming took 3 bases from V and 8 from J, leaving 22 bases between them. CDR1 is SEHNR and CDR2 is FQNEAQ in the germline V gene (reference sequence). CDR3 size: 16 residues. The CDR3 nucleotides are TGTGCCAGCAGCTTGGGCAGGGCATTTTCGGGTGGCGGCTACACCTTC. It translates to CASSLGRAFSGGGYTF.